The rows below give T cell receptor beta chains drawn from one sample of a study of CD8 T cells in Susac syndrome. A single record per CDR3 protein comes from TCRdb applying MiXCR to the immunoSEQ multiplex PCR reads. The sample has 110,000 or so distinct CDR3 sequences, 85% to 95% seen once; the top ten hold around 0.085%. Sequenced material: CD4+ T cells from PBMCs. The receptors derive from a human donor with multiple sclerosis. The CDR3 runs from the conserved cysteine through the conserved F or W. A D gene is named only where the DNA matches it firmly. Expanded clones get a size class; other rows say once, few or many, or leave the size out.

clone size	D gene	V gene	J gene	CDR3 protein	CDR3 DNA
NA	NA	TRBV5-1	TRBJ2-1	CASSSLKDFNEQFF	TGCGCCAGCAGCTCCCTGAAGGACTTCAATGAGCAGTTCTTC
once	NA	TRBV3-1	TRBJ1-1	CASSQGAGVAFF	TGTGCCAGCAGCCAAGGGGCAGGGGTTGCTTTCTTT
NA	NA	TRBV7-3	TRBJ1-5	CASSLEFSNQPQHF	TGTGCCAGCAGCTTAGAGTTCAGCAATCAGCCCCAGCATTTT
NA	TRBD1	TRBV10-3	TRBJ2-3	CAMQDRVSDTQYF	TGTGCCATGCAGGACAGGGTCTCAGATACGCAGTATTTT
NA	TRBD1	TRBV6-6	TRBJ1-1	CASSGQGLMNTEAFF	TGTGCCAGCAGCGGACAGGGATTGATGAACACTGAAGCTTTCTTT
NA	NA	TRBV20-1	TRBJ2-7	CSARAGQRYEQYF	TGCAGTGCCAGGGCGGGACAGCGCTACGAGCAGTACTTC
NA	NA	TRBV11-3	TRBJ2-1	CASSPWENNEQFF	TGTGCCAGCAGCCCCTGGGAGAACAATGAGCAGTTCTTC
NA	NA	TRBV23-1	TRBJ1-1	CASSQPGQIAFF	TGCGCCAGCAGTCAACCTGGACAGATCGCTTTCTTT
NA	TRBD2	TRBV11-3	TRBJ2-1	CASSLGLAPSSYNEQFF	TGTGCCAGCAGCCTGGGACTAGCTCCAAGCTCCTACAATGAGCAGTTCTTC
NA	NA	TRBV4-1	TRBJ1-5	CASSYHMDQPQHF	TGCGCCAGCAGCTACCACATGGATCAGCCCCAGCATTTT
NA	TRBD1	TRBV20-1	TRBJ1-4	CSARGRTGANEKLFF	TGCAGTGCTAGAGGCAGGACAGGTGCCAATGAAAAACTGTTTTTT
NA	NA	TRBV27	TRBJ1-5	CASSRDVGQPQHF	TGTGCCAGCAGTCGGGACGTTGGTCAGCCCCAGCATTTT
NA	NA	TRBV7-2	TRBJ2-3	CASSFQAVTDTQYF	TGTGCCAGCAGCTTTCAGGCTGTCACAGATACGCAGTATTTT
NA	NA	TRBV3-1	TRBJ2-7	CASSQDRGPRKQYF	TGTGCCAGCAGCCAGGACCGAGGACCGAGGAAGCAGTACTTC
NA	TRBD1	TRBV18	TRBJ2-6	CASSPGQASSGANVLTF	TGTGCCAGCTCACCCGGACAGGCGAGCTCTGGGGCCAACGTCCTGACTTTC
NA	TRBD1	TRBV7-9	TRBJ2-7	CASSSVRPGQTYEQYF	TGTGCCAGCAGCTCAGTCCGCCCGGGACAGACCTACGAGCAGTACTTC
NA	NA	TRBV5-1	TRBJ1-1	CASSFGSGGVTEAFF	TGCGCCAGCAGCTTTGGGTCCGGAGGGGTCACTGAAGCTTTCTTT
NA	TRBD1	TRBV7-2	TRBJ1-6	CASSSTGTDNSPLHF	TGTGCCAGCAGTTCGACCGGGACAGATAATTCACCCCTCCACTTT
NA	NA	TRBV3-1	TRBJ1-1	CASSRLGTDEAFF	TGTGCCAGCAGCCGCCTAGGGACGGATGAAGCTTTCTTT
NA	NA	TRBV5-1	TRBJ2-5	CASRLSRGETQYF	TGCGCCAGCAGATTATCCCGGGGAGAGACCCAGTACTTC
NA	NA	TRBV29-1	TRBJ1-1	CSVQRSEAFF	TGCAGCGTCCAACGATCTGAAGCTTTCTTT
NA	TRBD1	TRBV19	TRBJ2-1	CATSGQLVLNEQFF	TGTGCCACTTCGGGACAGTTAGTCCTCAATGAGCAGTTCTTC
NA	NA	TRBV5-1	TRBJ2-7	CASSFGGSYEQYF	TGCGCCAGCAGCTTCGGCGGCTCCTACGAGCAGTACTTC
once	NA	TRBV7-2	TRBJ2-2	CASSQFGTGELFF	TGTGCCAGCAGTCAATTTGGGACCGGGGAGCTGTTTTTT
NA	TRBD2	TRBV20-1	TRBJ2-3	CSAINLAGVTDTQYF	TGCAGTGCCATAAATCTAGCGGGGGTCACAGATACGCAGTATTTT
NA	NA	TRBV12-3/TRBV12-4	TRBJ1-1	CASSFRGHEAFF	TGTGCCAGCAGTTTTAGGGGACACGAAGCTTTCTTT
NA	NA	TRBV7-9	TRBJ1-1	CASSTTLRNTEAFF	TGTGCCAGCAGCACCACCCTAAGGAACACTGAAGCTTTCTTT
NA	NA	TRBV19	TRBJ1-5	CASSIEGRSFQPQHF	TGTGCCAGTAGTATAGAGGGAAGGTCATTTCAGCCCCAGCATTTT
NA	NA	TRBV30	TRBJ1-5	CAWSPESNQPQHF	TGTGCCTGGAGTCCAGAAAGCAATCAGCCCCAGCATTTT
NA	TRBD1	TRBV30	TRBJ1-2	CAWSAGQGDGYTF	TGTGCCTGGAGTGCGGGACAGGGAGATGGCTACACCTTC
NA	NA	TRBV3-1	TRBJ2-7	CASSQEGGLYEQYF	TGTGCCAGCAGCCAAGAGGGGGGCCTCTACGAGCAGTACTTC
NA	NA	TRBV9	TRBJ2-3	CASSVPRGGTDTQYF	TGTGCCAGCAGCGTCCCGCGGGGTGGCACAGATACGCAGTATTTT
NA	TRBD1	TRBV11-2	TRBJ2-1	CASSPKLWGQAENEQFF	TGTGCCAGCAGCCCCAAATTGTGGGGACAGGCCGAGAATGAGCAGTTCTTC
NA	NA	TRBV10-3	TRBJ2-1	CAISVEGNKGEQFF	TGTGCCATCAGTGTGGAAGGTAACAAAGGTGAGCAGTTCTTC
once	NA	TRBV10-3	TRBJ1-3	CAIVGNSGNTIYF	TGTGCCATCGTGGGAAACTCTGGAAACACCATATATTTT
NA	TRBD1	TRBV7-2	TRBJ2-2	CASSRYRDRAGELFF	TGTGCCAGCAGCCGATATCGGGACAGGGCCGGGGAGCTGTTTTTT
NA	TRBD1	TRBV3-1	TRBJ2-7	CASSQEDRVGEQYF	TGTGCCAGCAGCCAAGAGGACAGGGTCGGCGAGCAGTACTTC
NA	TRBD2	TRBV5-1	TRBJ2-7	CASSLGWGSGDYEQYF	TGCGCCAGCAGCTTGGGATGGGGTAGCGGGGACTACGAGCAGTACTTC